These T cell receptor beta chains were read from a single sample in a study of blood T cell repertoires in COVID-19. Sequencing was performed with immunoSEQ multiplex PCR; in TCRdb, only in-frame clones are kept and a portion is missing. Seen here are about 110,000 clones, 60% to 85% observed once, and the top ten hold approximately 4.3%. Sequenced sample: peripheral blood. These receptors all stem from a human donor in a cohort sampled during active or convalescent COVID-19. The CDR3 runs from the conserved cysteine through the conserved F or W. D genes are given only for firm matches. Expanded clones are given a class, and other clones once, few, many or no size at all.

d_call,j_call,v_call,clone_size,cdr3_nt,cdr3_aa
-,TRBJ2-7,TRBV5-1,few,TGCGCCAGCAGCCCGGCGGTGCTGTCCCTTTACGAGCAGTACTTC,CASSPAVLSLYEQYF
TRBD1,TRBJ2-5,TRBV2,-,TGTGCCAGCAGTGAAGTTAACAGGGGCCAAGAGACCCAGTACTTC,CASSEVNRGQETQYF
TRBD1,TRBJ2-7,TRBV7-6,-,TGTGCCAGCAGCCTCGGGACAGCCTACGAGCAGTACTTC,CASSLGTAYEQYF
-,TRBJ1-5,TRBV18,-,TGTGCCAGCTCACCAACCGGTCCGACAGGCAGTGGAAGTCAGCCCCAGCATTTT,CASSPTGPTGSGSQPQHF
-,TRBJ2-7,TRBV4-1,-,TGCGCCAGCAGCCAAGCGACAGGTACGGTCTACGAGCAGTACTTC,CASSQATGTVYEQYF
-,TRBJ1-1,TRBV29-1,-,TGCAGCGTTGGGGACACGCGACGGGAAGCTTTCTTT,CSVGDTRREAFF
TRBD1,TRBJ2-7,TRBV5-4,-,TGTGCCAGCAGCCCGAGGACAGGGGCGGCCTACGAGCAGTACTTC,CASSPRTGAAYEQYF
-,TRBJ2-2,TRBV24-1,-,TGTGCCACCAGTGACCACTGGACTTTTTCCACCGGGGAGCTGTTTTTT,CATSDHWTFSTGELFF
-,TRBJ1-6,TRBV7-8,-,TGTGCCAGCAGCTTACGTTCCGACAGATCGTTCAGCTCCTATAATTCACCCCTCCACTTT,CASSLRSDRSFSSYNSPLHF
-,TRBJ2-2,TRBV19,-,TGTGCCAGTAGGGGCAGGTTGAACACCGGGGAGCTGTTTTTT,CASRGRLNTGELFF
-,TRBJ1-5,TRBV28,-,TGTGCCAGCTTTGGCCCCAGGGGAATCCAGCCCCAGCATTTT,CASFGPRGIQPQHF
TRBD1,TRBJ2-1,TRBV5-1,-,TGCGCCAGCAGCTCCCTAGGGGACAGGGGGCGGGAGCAGTTCTTC,CASSSLGDRGREQFF
-,TRBJ1-2,TRBV28,-,TGTGCCAGCAGTTTAATCATGCGTTTTTTCACCTTC,CASSLIMRFFTF
-,TRBJ2-1,TRBV27,-,TGTGCCAGCAGTCGCGACAGGAGCTCCTACAATGAGCAGTTCTTC,CASSRDRSSYNEQFF
-,TRBJ1-2,TRBV9,once,TGTGCCAGCAGCACCCCCCTCCTGAGTGGCTACACCTTC,CASSTPLLSGYTF
-,TRBJ1-2,TRBV7-2,-,TGTGCCAGCAGCTTAAGGGGAGGTGGCTACACCTTC,CASSLRGGGYTF
-,TRBJ2-3,TRBV11-3,-,TGTGCCAGCAGTTTGACAGGCCTCAGCACAGATACGCAGTATTTT,CASSLTGLSTDTQYF
TRBD2,TRBJ2-7,TRBV7-9,-,TGTGCCAGCAGCACAACTGACGGACTAGCGGGGAACTCCTACGAGCAGTACTTC,CASSTTDGLAGNSYEQYF
TRBD1,TRBJ2-7,TRBV11-2,-,TGTGCCAGCAGCTACGGACAGGGATACGAGCAGTACTTC,CASSYGQGYEQYF
TRBD1,TRBJ1-2,TRBV7-2,-,TGTGCCAGCAGCCTATCTCGGGACAGGGCCCAATACTCTGCCTTC,CASSLSRDRAQYSAF
TRBD1,TRBJ1-4,TRBV19,-,TGTGCCAGTAGTACAGGACAGGGGGATTGTATTGAAAAACTGTTTTTT,CASSTGQGDCIEKLFF
TRBD2,TRBJ2-3,TRBV28,-,TGTGCCAGCAGTTTAGGACTAGCGGGAGTAAAAGATACGCAGTATTTT,CASSLGLAGVKDTQYF
-,TRBJ2-3,TRBV19,once,TGTGCCAGTAGGTTGGGGGCTGGTGATACGCAGTATTTT,CASRLGAGDTQYF
TRBD1,TRBJ2-7,TRBV19,-,TGTGCCAGCAGAAAGGGGGGGACAGGGCTCTGGGAGCAGTACTTC,CASRKGGTGLWEQYF
-,TRBJ1-2,TRBV7-9,-,TGTGCCAGCAGCTTATCGTCTAACTATGGCTACACCTTC,CASSLSSNYGYTF